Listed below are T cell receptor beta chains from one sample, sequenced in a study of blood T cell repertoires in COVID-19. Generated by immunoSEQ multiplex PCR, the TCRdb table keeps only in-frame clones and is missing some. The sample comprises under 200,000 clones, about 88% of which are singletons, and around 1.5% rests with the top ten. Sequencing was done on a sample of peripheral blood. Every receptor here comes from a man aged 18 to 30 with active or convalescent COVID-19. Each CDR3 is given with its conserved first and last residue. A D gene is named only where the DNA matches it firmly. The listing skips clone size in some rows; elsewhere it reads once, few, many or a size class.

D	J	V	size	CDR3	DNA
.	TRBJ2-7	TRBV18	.	CASSPIPTFHEQYF	TGTGCCAGCTCCCCTATCCCGACATTCCACGAGCAGTACTTC
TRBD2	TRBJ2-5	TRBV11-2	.	CASTETSGRVRETQYF	TGTGCCAGCACCGAGACTAGCGGGAGAGTCAGAGAGACCCAGTACTTC
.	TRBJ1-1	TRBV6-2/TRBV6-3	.	CASSFQGWDTEAFF	TGTGCCAGCAGTTTCCAGGGATGGGACACTGAAGCTTTCTTT
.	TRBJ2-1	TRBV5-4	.	CASSSMGRDWYNEQFF	TGTGCCAGCAGCTCGATGGGTCGGGACTGGTACAATGAGCAGTTCTTC
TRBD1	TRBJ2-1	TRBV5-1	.	CASSLYPGQGNEQFF	TGCGCCAGCAGCTTGTATCCGGGACAGGGCAATGAGCAGTTCTTC
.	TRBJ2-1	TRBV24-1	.	CATSDLYGNEQFF	TGTGCCACCAGTGATTTATACGGGAATGAGCAGTTCTTC
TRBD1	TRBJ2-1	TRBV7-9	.	CASSAGTGRNNEQFF	TGTGCCAGCAGCGCCGGGACAGGGAGAAACAATGAGCAGTTCTTC
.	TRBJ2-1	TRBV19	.	CASKSAGDSYNEQFF	TGTGCCAGTAAGTCTGCAGGGGACTCCTACAATGAGCAGTTCTTC
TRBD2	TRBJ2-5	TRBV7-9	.	CATRGGGRIETQYF	TGTGCCACCAGGGGCGGGGGGCGAATTGAGACCCAGTACTTC
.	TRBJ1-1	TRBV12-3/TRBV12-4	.	CASRGPDGGEAFF	TGTGCCAGCAGAGGACCGGACGGAGGTGAAGCTTTCTTT
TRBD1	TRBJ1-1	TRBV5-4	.	CASSLTGGGTEAFF	TGTGCCAGCAGCTTGACAGGGGGAGGCACTGAAGCTTTCTTT
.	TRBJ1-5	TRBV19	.	CASSIRSRNQPQHF	TGTGCCAGTAGTATAAGGTCTAGAAATCAGCCCCAGCATTTT
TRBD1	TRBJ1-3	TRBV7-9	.	CASSFTGGFGNTIYF	TGTGCCAGCAGTTTTACAGGGGGATTTGGAAACACCATATATTTT
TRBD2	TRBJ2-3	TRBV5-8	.	CASSLKELAGDNTQYF	TGTGCCAGCAGCTTGAAAGAACTAGCGGGGGACAATACGCAGTATTTT
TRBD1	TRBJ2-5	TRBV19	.	CASSSGTGQETQYF	TGTGCCAGTAGCTCCGGGACAGGGCAAGAGACCCAGTACTTC
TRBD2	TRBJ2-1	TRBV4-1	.	CASSPRFDSGRAYEQFF	TGCGCCAGCAGCCCCCGCTTTGACAGCGGGAGGGCCTATGAGCAGTTCTTC
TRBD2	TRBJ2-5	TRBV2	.	CASKGLAGQETQYF	TGTGCCAGCAAGGGACTAGCGGGCCAAGAGACCCAGTACTTC
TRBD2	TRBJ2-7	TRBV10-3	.	CAISEAGGYEQYF	TGTGCCATCAGTGAGGCGGGGGGCTACGAGCAGTACTTC
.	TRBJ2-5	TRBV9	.	CASSVATGAETQYF	TGTGCCAGCAGCGTAGCTACAGGTGCCGAGACCCAGTACTTC
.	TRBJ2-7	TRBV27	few	CASSTPYRVPYEQYF	TGTGCCAGCAGTACTCCTTACAGGGTCCCCTACGAGCAGTACTTC
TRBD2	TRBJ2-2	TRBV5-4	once	CASSSELAGSTGELFF	TGTGCCAGCAGCTCGGAACTAGCGGGAAGTACCGGGGAGCTGTTTTTT
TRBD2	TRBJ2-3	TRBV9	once	CASSVGLAGARDTQYF	TGTGCCAGCAGCGTAGGACTAGCGGGAGCGAGAGATACGCAGTATTTT
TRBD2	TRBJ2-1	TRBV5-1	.	CASSLEVAGGHEQFF	TGCGCCAGCAGCTTGGAGGTAGCGGGGGGGCATGAGCAGTTCTTC